Shown below are 18 T cell receptor beta chains from a single sample sequenced in a study of spatial heterogeneity in lung cancer. Documented time point: sample taken at primary tumor resection. TCRdb redid the calling of the 5' RACE reads with MiXCR, one entry per CDR3 protein. The sample has 23,000 or so distinct CDR3 sequences; 5.5% to 7.5% are singletons. The sample consisted of PBMCs, taken at surgery. These receptors were taken from a male donor with early-stage non-small cell lung cancer.

In its sample, this clonotype was seen a few times. The chain joins TRBV5-1 to TRBJ2-1; 10 nucleotides line up with TRBD2. CDR1 SGHRS and CDR2 YFSETQ come from the germline V gene. V was clipped by 0 bases and J by 5 bases; unmatched bases: 2. CDR3 length: 15 amino acids. CDR3 residues: CASSLEAGGHNEQFF. The CDR3 DNA reads as TGCGCCAGCAGCTTGGAAGCGGGAGGGCACAATGAGCAGTTCTTC.

This clonotype was seen repeatedly, ten times or more. The chain carries TRBV24-1 and TRBJ2-1; D might be TRBD1 (6 bases). V was shortened by 3 bases and J by 7 bases, with 18 bases between the two germline ends. The CDR3 is 16 residues long. Germline lookup yields CDR1 KGHDR and CDR2 SFDVKD. The CDR3: CATSDPDSRNTNEQFF. CDR3 DNA: TGTGCCACCAGTGATCCGGACAGCCGCAACACTAATGAGCAGTTCTTC.

A few counts support this clonotype. The CDR3 DNA reads TGTGCCAGCAGTTTTGGAGGGCCCAATGCTGAGCAGTTCTTC. This translates into CASSFGGPNAEQFF. The chain couples TRBV12-3 or TRBV12-4 to TRBJ2-1; TRBD2 is a possible D gene (6 bases). Trimming shortened V by 3 bases and J by 9 bases, and 15 bases separated the two germline ends. The CDR3 loop spans 14 amino acids.

This clonotype was observed at least ten times. The V and J genes are TRBV20-1 and TRBJ2-5; D gene unclear. Between the trimmed V and J ends, which lost 4 bases and 4 bases, there was a span of 13 bases. This CDR3 region has 13 residues. Looked up from germline, CDR1 is DFQATT and CDR2 is SNEGSKA (reference sequence). CDR3 nucleotide sequence: TGCAGTGCTATAGTTCCCCTGGCAGAGACCCAGTACTTC. This gives the protein CSAIVPLAETQYF.

This clonotype was counted at least ten times. V usage is TRBV7-2 and J usage is TRBJ2-5; 7 positions match TRBD1. The CDR3 contains 14 residues. CDR1 is SGHTA, CDR2 FQGNSA, per germline. V was clipped by 5 bases and J by 5 bases; unmatched bases: 8. CDR3 sequence (DNA): TGTGCCAGCAGCAGGGGACAGACGAAGGAGACCCAGTACTTC. Its translation: CASSRGQTKETQYF.

This clonotype has ten or more counts. The gene calls are TRBV5-1 and TRBJ1-4; the match to TRBD1 covers 7 bases. There are 15 residues in the CDR3. Germline loops: CDR1 SGHRS, CDR2 YFSETQ. V lost 4 bases to trimming and J lost 4 bases; unmatched junction nucleotides: 7. Here the CDR3 reads CASSPGQVFNEKLFF. The CDR3 nucleotides read TGCGCCAGCAGCCCCGGACAGGTTTTTAATGAAAAACTGTTTTTT.

This clonotype was observed many times. The J gene is TRBJ2-3, the V gene TRBV20-1; D is uncertain. CDR3 length: 13 residues. V shed 0 bases and J shed 6 bases, with 10 bases lying between them. Germline values: CDR1 DFQATT, CDR2 SNEGSKA (reference sequence). CDR3 coding DNA: TGCAGTGCTAGAGATCCGACACCCGATACGCAGTATTTT. As protein: CSARDPTPDTQYF.

This clonotype showed up many times. The rearrangement joins TRBV7-7 to TRBJ2-2; 7 bases align to TRBD2. CDR1 SSHAT and CDR2 FNYEAQ come from the germline V gene (reference sequence). This CDR3 region has 17 residues. Trimming removed 5 bases from V and 0 bases from J; junction bases left unmatched: 9. The CDR3 DNA reads TGTGCCAGCAGCCCGGACCTAGCGGAGGCGAACACCGGGGAGCTGTTTTTT. Protein product: CASSPDLAEANTGELFF.

This clonotype was counted a few times. The J gene is TRBJ2-7, the V gene TRBV7-3; TRBD1 aligns across 10 bases. Germline values: CDR1 SGHTA, CDR2 FQGTGA. The CDR3 spans 15 residues. V was pared by 5 bases and J by 5 bases, with 9 bases of the junction left unmatched. This CDR3 reads CASSLTGTGVDEQYF. For the CDR3, the DNA is TGTGCCAGCAGCCTCACCGGGACAGGGGTTGACGAGCAGTACTTC. The full variable domain, rest sourced from reference TRBV7-3 and TRBJ2-7, is GAGVSQTPSNKVTEKGKYVELRCDPISGHTALYWYRQSLGQGPEFLIYFQGTGAADDSGLPNDRFFAVRPEGSVSTLKIQRTERGDSAVYLCASSLTGTGVDEQYFGPGTRLTVT.

The chain uses TRBV29-1 and TRBJ2-2; D is perhaps TRBD1 or TRBD2 (5 bases each). This CDR3 contains 13 residues. V was shortened by 6 bases and J by 6 bases, with 14 bases between the two germline ends. Germline CDR1 SQVTM, CDR2 ANQGSEA. In DNA form, the CDR3 reads TGCAGCGTGCCCGGGGCCCGGTCCGGGGAGCTGTTTTTT. Translated, it gives CSVPGARSGELFF.

J is TRBJ1-5 and V is TRBV19, with TRBD1 as a possible D gene (6 bases). CDR1 is LNHDA, CDR2 SQIVND, per germline (reference sequence). V dropped 8 bases and J dropped 5 bases, with 22 bases sitting between them. This CDR3 is built from 16 residues. The CDR3 DNA reads as TGTGCCAGTGGATGGGGACCGTACAGGGCCGATCAGCCCCAGCATTTT. As protein: CASGWGPYRADQPQHF. Together with reference TRBV19 and TRBJ1-5, the CDR3 gives the full variable domain: DGGITQSPKYLFRKEGQNVTLSCEQNLNHDAMYWYRQDPGQGLRLIYYSQIVNDFQKGDIAEGYSVSREKKESFPLTVTSAQKNPTAFYLCASGWGPYRADQPQHFGDGTRLSIL.

This clonotype showed up just a few times. The chain couples TRBV5-4 to TRBJ2-5; 8 bases are shared with TRBD2. CDR1 and CDR2 (germline): SGHNT, YYREEE (reference sequence). Trimming removed 2 bases from V and 2 bases from J; junction bases left unmatched: 8. The length of the CDR3 is 16 residues. CDR3 nucleotides: TGTGCCAGCAGCTTCCGGGGGAGCGGGGGACAAGAGACCCAGTACTTC. Protein sequence: CASSFRGSGGQETQYF.

This clonotype was counted ten times or more. The chain links TRBV5-1 to TRBJ2-2; the match to TRBD2 covers 7 bases. CDR3 length: 16 amino acids. Germline trimming cut 4 bases from V and 1 base from J; bases unmatched to any gene: 7. Germline CDR1 is SGHRS and CDR2 is YFSETQ. The CDR3: CASSPLGGRNTGELFF. The DNA for the CDR3 is TGCGCCAGCAGCCCCCTCGGGGGGAGGAACACCGGGGAGCTGTTTTTT.

This clonotype was recorded many times. The CDR3 DNA follows: TGTGCCAGCAGTTACTCCAGGGGAGAGACCCAGTACTTC. As protein: CASSYSRGETQYF. The chain couples TRBV7-9 to TRBJ2-5; TRBD1 is a possible D gene (6 bases). The V gene's germline CDR1 is SEHNR and CDR2 FQNEAQ (reference sequence). Trimming cost V 6 bases and J 4 bases, with 12 bases left between them. This CDR3 has 13 residues. The whole variable domain, remainder taken from reference TRBV7-9 and TRBJ2-5, is DTGVSQNPRHKITKRGQNVTFRCDPISEHNRLYWYRQTLGQGPEFLTYFQNEAQLEKSRLLSDRFSAERPKGSFSTLEIQRTEQGDSAMYLCASSYSRGETQYFGPGTRLLVL.

This clonotype was seen repeatedly, ten times or more. The rearrangement links TRBV3-1 to TRBJ2-2, with 8 bases that match TRBD2. Germline trimming cut 1 base from V and 3 bases from J; bases unmatched to any gene: 7. Germline CDR1 is LGHDT and CDR2 is YNNKEL (reference sequence). The CDR3 is 17 amino acids. Here the CDR3 DNA reads TGTGCCAGCAGCCAAGTGGCTAGCGGGCCCCACACCGGGGAGCTGTTTTTT. Its protein product is CASSQVASGPHTGELFF. The variable domain in full, completed from reference TRBV3-1 and TRBJ2-2, reads DTAVSQTPKYLVTQMGNDKSIKCEQNLGHDTMYWYKQDSKKFLKIMFSYNNKELIINETVPNRFSPKSPDKAHLNLHINSLELGDSAVYFCASSQVASGPHTGELFFGEGSRLTVL.

There are a few counts of this clonotype. V usage is TRBV11-2 and J usage is TRBJ2-4; D gene ambiguous. With 6 bases removed from V and 8 bases from J, the gap between germline ends came to 8 bases. Germline assignment: CDR1 SGHAT and CDR2 FQNNGV. CDR3 size: 11 residues. CDR3 region: CASSLNDIQYF. CDR3 nucleotides: TGTGCCAGCAGTCTCAACGACATTCAGTACTTC.

This clonotype was recorded at least ten times. The gene calls are TRBV7-3 and TRBJ2-1; 11 bases are a match to TRBD2. In germline, CDR1 is SGHTA, CDR2 FQGTGA. Trimming at V came to 6 bases and at J to 8 bases, leaving 9 bases not matched to a gene. The CDR3 has 15 amino acids. CDR3 sequence (DNA): TGTGCCAGCAGTATGACTAGCGGGGAGGTAGATGAGCAGTTCTTC. This translates into CASSMTSGEVDEQFF.

At least ten counts were recorded for this clonotype. This sequence joins TRBV5-1 and TRBJ2-7; 9 nucleotides line up with TRBD1. J gave up 4 bases and V 0 bases, and 8 bases lay outside the gene matches. The CDR3 is made up of 16 amino acids. Germline assignment: CDR1 SGHRS and CDR2 YFSETQ. CDR3 protein: CASSLGLTGGLYEQYF. The CDR3 nucleotides are TGCGCCAGCAGCTTGGGACTTACAGGGGGCTTGTACGAGCAGTACTTC.